The present T cell receptor (beta chain) was sequenced within a study of OX40 agonist ivuxolimab in advanced cancers. Study-wide points: Also showing low normalized T-cell clonal expansion were some of the nonresponders. CD8+ T cells (on average) carried more expanded clones than CD4+ T cells. Partial responders at 0.1-3.0 mg/kg had among the lowest clonal expansion.

Here immunoSEQ multiplex PCR was the method, and the copy in TCRdb shows in-frame clones only, minus some. The data show fewer than 90,000 clones, approximately 90% seen once. The germline V gene encodes CDR1 SEHNR and CDR2 FQNEAQ (reference sequence). The CDR3 totals 18 residues. J was trimmed by 0 bases and V by 6 bases; bases with no gene match: 8. On this clone itself: Its antigen is as yet unknown.

Patients were ruled out by autoimmune disease history or systemic immunosuppression. The receptor comes from an adult with an advanced solid tumor such as melanoma, head and neck, liver or kidney cancer. The chain has TRBV7-9 and TRBJ2-6; 10 positions agree with TRBD1. Specimen: CD4+ or CD8+ T cells sorted from blood, collected in a trial of the OX40 agonist ivuxolimab. The CDR3 nucleotides are TGTGCCAGCAGAAAAGGGACAGGGGACTCCTCTGGGGCCAACGTCCTGACTTTC. It yields the protein CASRKGTGDSSGANVLTF.